The clone carrying this T cell receptor (beta chain) turned up a few times. As yet, its antigen is unknown. The data originate from a study of CD8 T cells in ankylosing spondylitis. Findings and caveats of the study: Relatively rare in peripheral blood, disease-linked clones were also CD8+. Typical of ankylosing spondylitis blood, it appeared, was a TCR beta motif of eight highly homologous variants.

CDR3 length: 17 residues. CDR1 and CDR2 from the germline V gene are MDHEN and SYDVKM. Trimming removed 2 bases at V and 0 bases at J, with 11 bases between. Libraries of TCR beta came from quantitative 5'-RACE with molecular barcodes. Using its own MiXCR run on the 5' RACE reads, TCRdb lists one record per CDR3 protein. In the table there are more than 650,000 distinct CDR3 sequences, about 12% of which are singletons. Sequenced input: blood, either unsorted or a sorted T cell fraction (not recorded which). The chain links TRBV28 to TRBJ2-6; D is uncertain. The receptor was isolated from a male donor with ankylosing spondylitis. This CDR3 is CASSLIGWNSGANVLTF. In nucleotides, the CDR3 is TGTGCCAGCAGTTTAATAGGGTGGAACTCTGGGGCCAACGTCCTGACTTTC.